Listed below are T cell receptor beta chains from one sample, sequenced in a study of OX40 agonist ivuxolimab in advanced cancers. The assay was immunoSEQ multiplex PCR, and TCRdb's table has in-frame clones only and misses some. Found here are over 70,000 clones, around 88% of them singletons; the top ten hold under 7.5%. Material: CD4+ or CD8+ T cells sorted from blood, obtained in a trial of the OX40 agonist ivuxolimab. These receptors came from an adult with an advanced solid tumor such as melanoma, head and neck, liver or kidney cancer. The CDR3 runs from the conserved cysteine through the conserved F or W. Fields, in order: J gene, V gene, CDR3 length, clone size, D gene, CDR3 DNA, CDR3 protein. A D gene is named only where the DNA matches it firmly. Expanded clones get a size class; other rows say once, few or many, or leave the size out.

j_gene: TRBJ2-7
v_gene: TRBV7-2
len: 18
abundance: -
d_gene: TRBD2
CDR3nt: TGTGCCAGCAGCTTAGGGCTAGCGGGGTCCGGTCGCGCCTACGAGCAGTACTTC
CDR3aa: CASSLGLAGSGRAYEQYF

j_gene: TRBJ2-3
v_gene: TRBV6-5
len: 14
abundance: -
d_gene: -
CDR3nt: TGTGCCAGCAGGAAAAGTAGCGGAACAGATACGCAGTATTTT
CDR3aa: CASRKSSGTDTQYF

j_gene: TRBJ1-4
v_gene: TRBV18
len: 17
abundance: -
d_gene: TRBD1
CDR3nt: TGTGCCAGCTCACCCAGAAGACCCGGGACAGAAGATGAAAAACTGTTTTTT
CDR3aa: CASSPRRPGTEDEKLFF

j_gene: TRBJ1-1
v_gene: TRBV28
len: 15
abundance: -
d_gene: -
CDR3nt: TGTGCCAGCAGTTTAATGAGTGGGGGGAGGACTGAAGCTTTCTTT
CDR3aa: CASSLMSGGRTEAFF

j_gene: TRBJ1-1
v_gene: TRBV18
len: 15
abundance: -
d_gene: -
CDR3nt: TGTGCCAGCTCACCGGTAAGGAACTGGCGGACTGAAGCTTTCTTT
CDR3aa: CASSPVRNWRTEAFF

j_gene: TRBJ2-2
v_gene: TRBV29-1
len: 12
abundance: -
d_gene: -
CDR3nt: TGCAGCGTCGAGGGGCACACCGGGGAGCTGTTTTTT
CDR3aa: CSVEGHTGELFF

j_gene: TRBJ2-7
v_gene: TRBV7-2
len: 16
abundance: -
d_gene: TRBD1
CDR3nt: TGTGCCAGCAGCTTAGAGGCGGCAGGGGGATCCTTCGAGCAGTACTTC
CDR3aa: CASSLEAAGGSFEQYF

j_gene: TRBJ2-3
v_gene: TRBV30
len: 13
abundance: -
d_gene: -
CDR3nt: TGTGCCGTTATGGAACTGAGGGCAGATACGCAGTATTTT
CDR3aa: CAVMELRADTQYF

j_gene: TRBJ1-2
v_gene: TRBV27
len: 14
abundance: -
d_gene: -
CDR3nt: TGTGCCAGCAGTCCCCCTCCCCCAGGGGTGGGCTACACCTTC
CDR3aa: CASSPPPPGVGYTF

j_gene: TRBJ1-5
v_gene: TRBV2
len: 14
abundance: -
d_gene: TRBD1
CDR3nt: TGTGCCAGCACAGCAGGGGGCGTCGGTCAGCCCCAGCATTTT
CDR3aa: CASTAGGVGQPQHF

j_gene: TRBJ1-1
v_gene: TRBV9
len: 13
abundance: -
d_gene: -
CDR3nt: TGTGCCAGCAGCGCTAGGGAGGACACTGAAGCTTTCTTT
CDR3aa: CASSAREDTEAFF

j_gene: TRBJ1-3
v_gene: TRBV5-4
len: 16
abundance: -
d_gene: -
CDR3nt: TGTGCCAGCAGCTTGGCAGGGAAGTTCGCTGGAAACACCATATATTTT
CDR3aa: CASSLAGKFAGNTIYF

j_gene: TRBJ1-5
v_gene: TRBV2
len: 14
abundance: -
d_gene: -
CDR3nt: TGTGCCAGCACCGGAGGGGCAGGGAATCAGCCCCAGCATTTT
CDR3aa: CASTGGAGNQPQHF

j_gene: TRBJ2-2
v_gene: TRBV7-9
len: 14
abundance: -
d_gene: TRBD1
CDR3nt: TGTGCCAGCAGCCGACAGGGTGGAACCGGGGAGCTGTTTTTT
CDR3aa: CASSRQGGTGELFF

j_gene: TRBJ2-1
v_gene: TRBV5-3
len: 19
abundance: once
d_gene: -
CDR3nt: TGTGCCAGAAGCTTGGGCGACAGGTACGAAGTAGAATATTGGAATGAGCAGTTCTTC
CDR3aa: CARSLGDRYEVEYWNEQFF

j_gene: TRBJ2-7
v_gene: TRBV5-1
len: 16
abundance: -
d_gene: -
CDR3nt: TGCGCCAGCAGCTTAGTGCAAGGGGCCCCCTCGGACGAGCAGTACTTC
CDR3aa: CASSLVQGAPSDEQYF

j_gene: TRBJ2-7
v_gene: TRBV6-5
len: 13
abundance: -
d_gene: -
CDR3nt: TGTGCCAGCAGTGCAGGACTGTCCTACGAGCAGTACTTC
CDR3aa: CASSAGLSYEQYF

j_gene: TRBJ2-1
v_gene: TRBV12-5
len: 11
abundance: -
d_gene: -
CDR3nt: TGTGCTAGTGGTTTAGGTAATGAGCAGTTCTTC
CDR3aa: CASGLGNEQFF

j_gene: TRBJ1-5
v_gene: TRBV6-1
len: 14
abundance: -
d_gene: -
CDR3nt: TGTGCCAGCAGTGAAGGGCAGGGACATCAGCCCCAGCATTTT
CDR3aa: CASSEGQGHQPQHF

j_gene: TRBJ2-1
v_gene: TRBV5-4
len: 13
abundance: -
d_gene: -
CDR3nt: TGTGCCAGCAGCTTGGGTCACTACAATGAGCAGTTCTTC
CDR3aa: CASSLGHYNEQFF

j_gene: TRBJ1-2
v_gene: TRBV7-8
len: 13
abundance: -
d_gene: -
CDR3nt: TGTGCCAGCAGCTCGTTCCCGATACGTGGCTACACCTTC
CDR3aa: CASSSFPIRGYTF

j_gene: TRBJ2-3
v_gene: TRBV7-9
len: 15
abundance: -
d_gene: -
CDR3nt: TGTGCCAGCAGCCAATGGGGAGGACCAGAAGATACGCAGTATTTT
CDR3aa: CASSQWGGPEDTQYF

j_gene: TRBJ1-1
v_gene: TRBV6-6
len: 14
abundance: -
d_gene: -
CDR3nt: TGTGCCAGCAGTTACGGTTCGGCGAACACTGAAGCTTTCTTT
CDR3aa: CASSYGSANTEAFF

j_gene: TRBJ1-2
v_gene: TRBV5-1
len: 14
abundance: -
d_gene: -
CDR3nt: TGCGCCAGCAGCTTGGACTCTCCGCCCTATGGCTACACCTTC
CDR3aa: CASSLDSPPYGYTF

j_gene: TRBJ2-7
v_gene: TRBV4-2
len: 15
abundance: -
d_gene: -
CDR3nt: TGTGCCAGCAGCCAGGTGGGCCGGCTGGGTAACGAGCAGTACTTC
CDR3aa: CASSQVGRLGNEQYF

j_gene: TRBJ2-7
v_gene: TRBV2
len: 13
abundance: -
d_gene: -
CDR3nt: TGTGCCAGCACTCCTGGGGATTCCTACGAGCAGTACTTC
CDR3aa: CASTPGDSYEQYF

j_gene: TRBJ2-7
v_gene: TRBV9
len: 14
abundance: once
d_gene: -
CDR3nt: TGTGCCAGCAGTCCTAGGGGGGACTCCTACGAGCAGTACTTC
CDR3aa: CASSPRGDSYEQYF

j_gene: TRBJ2-5
v_gene: TRBV7-9
len: 15
abundance: -
d_gene: -
CDR3nt: TGTGCCAGCAGCTTAGGAGGGACATCAAAAGAGACCCAGTACTTC
CDR3aa: CASSLGGTSKETQYF

j_gene: TRBJ1-5
v_gene: TRBV6-5
len: 13
abundance: -
d_gene: -
CDR3nt: TGTGCCATCAGTGAGGGGGAGGTTCAGCCCCAGCATTTT
CDR3aa: CAISEGEVQPQHF

j_gene: TRBJ1-1
v_gene: TRBV6-5
len: 15
abundance: -
d_gene: -
CDR3nt: TGTGCCAGCCTACCAAAAAAGGGACGGAACACTGAAGCTTTCTTT
CDR3aa: CASLPKKGRNTEAFF

j_gene: TRBJ2-7
v_gene: TRBV6-5
len: 15
abundance: few
d_gene: -
CDR3nt: TGTGCCAGCAGTTACTCCGGGGAACAGGATTACGAGCAGTACTTC
CDR3aa: CASSYSGEQDYEQYF

j_gene: TRBJ2-1
v_gene: TRBV5-5
len: 15
abundance: -
d_gene: -
CDR3nt: TGTGCCAGCAGCTTGGAGTGGGCAGTTTGGAATGAGCAGTTCTTC
CDR3aa: CASSLEWAVWNEQFF

j_gene: TRBJ1-3
v_gene: TRBV6-6
len: 12
abundance: -
d_gene: -
CDR3nt: TGTGCCAGCAGTTCCCCCAGGAACACCATATATTTT
CDR3aa: CASSSPRNTIYF

j_gene: TRBJ1-6
v_gene: TRBV6-6
len: 15
abundance: few
d_gene: -
CDR3nt: TGTGCCAGCAGTTACTCTGGGGGGAGGAATTCACCCCTCCACTTT
CDR3aa: CASSYSGGRNSPLHF

j_gene: TRBJ2-1
v_gene: TRBV28
len: 14
abundance: -
d_gene: TRBD2
CDR3nt: TGTGCCAGCAAGCGGGAGAGGTCCTACAATGAGCAGTTCTTC
CDR3aa: CASKRERSYNEQFF

j_gene: TRBJ2-3
v_gene: TRBV19
len: 16
abundance: -
d_gene: -
CDR3nt: TGTGCCAGTAGTGCGGCTCAGGGGGGTGGGACAGATACGCAGTATTTT
CDR3aa: CASSAAQGGGTDTQYF

j_gene: TRBJ2-6
v_gene: TRBV27
len: 22
abundance: -
d_gene: TRBD1
CDR3nt: TGTGCCAGCAGCCCAACCTCACCCGGGGACAGGGGAGGGTTCTCTGGGGCCAACGTCCTGACTTTC
CDR3aa: CASSPTSPGDRGGFSGANVLTF

j_gene: TRBJ2-1
v_gene: TRBV18
len: 15
abundance: -
d_gene: TRBD2
CDR3nt: TGTGCCAGCTCATCTAGCGGGAGCTCCTACAATGAGCAGTTCTTC
CDR3aa: CASSSSGSSYNEQFF

j_gene: TRBJ1-5
v_gene: TRBV7-8
len: 15
abundance: -
d_gene: -
CDR3nt: TGTGCCAGCAGCTTAGGCAGTTATAGCAATCAGCCCCAGCATTTT
CDR3aa: CASSLGSYSNQPQHF

j_gene: TRBJ1-3
v_gene: TRBV7-8
len: 15
abundance: -
d_gene: -
CDR3nt: TGTGCCAGCAGCTTAGGGGCCTCTCGGGAAAACACCATATATTTT
CDR3aa: CASSLGASRENTIYF

j_gene: TRBJ1-5
v_gene: TRBV18
len: 14
abundance: -
d_gene: -
CDR3nt: TGTGCCAGCTCTCAAGATGGGGTTGTAGGGCCCCAGCATTTT
CDR3aa: CASSQDGVVGPQHF

j_gene: TRBJ2-2
v_gene: TRBV27
len: 20
abundance: -
d_gene: TRBD2
CDR3nt: TGTGCCAGCAGTGTCCCTCGGCCCCTGGGACTACTAAGTAACACCGGGGAGCTGTTTTTT
CDR3aa: CASSVPRPLGLLSNTGELFF

j_gene: TRBJ2-7
v_gene: TRBV7-2
len: 14
abundance: once
d_gene: -
CDR3nt: TGTGCCAGCAGCTTAAAAGGCCAGGTCGGCGAGCAGTACTTC
CDR3aa: CASSLKGQVGEQYF

j_gene: TRBJ1-1
v_gene: TRBV27
len: 15
abundance: -
d_gene: -
CDR3nt: TGTGCCAGCAGTTTATTTGCAGATTTGAACACTGAAGCTTTCTTT
CDR3aa: CASSLFADLNTEAFF

j_gene: TRBJ2-5
v_gene: TRBV6-5
len: 16
abundance: -
d_gene: TRBD2
CDR3nt: TGTGCCAGCAGTTCCCCGACTAGCGGGAGATTGGAGACCCAGTACTTC
CDR3aa: CASSSPTSGRLETQYF

j_gene: TRBJ1-6
v_gene: TRBV30
len: 15
abundance: few
d_gene: -
CDR3nt: TGTGCCTGGATCAACGGATCTCCATATAATTCACCCCTCCACTTT
CDR3aa: CAWINGSPYNSPLHF

j_gene: TRBJ1-2
v_gene: TRBV30
len: 11
abundance: -
d_gene: -
CDR3nt: TGTGCCTGGGGAGTAGTGGGCGGCTACACCTTC
CDR3aa: CAWGVVGGYTF

j_gene: TRBJ2-7
v_gene: TRBV18
len: 13
abundance: -
d_gene: -
CDR3nt: TGTGCCAGCTCGCCCCGGGTGATGGAAGAGCAGTACTTC
CDR3aa: CASSPRVMEEQYF

j_gene: TRBJ1-4
v_gene: TRBV14
len: 17
abundance: -
d_gene: -
CDR3nt: TGTGCCAGCAGCCAGAGTGGCAGGGGAGGAACTAATGAAAAACTGTTTTTT
CDR3aa: CASSQSGRGGTNEKLFF

j_gene: TRBJ1-1
v_gene: TRBV9
len: 13
abundance: -
d_gene: -
CDR3nt: TGTGCCAGCAGCCTTCTAGACAATGCTGAAGCTTTCTTT
CDR3aa: CASSLLDNAEAFF

j_gene: TRBJ1-4
v_gene: TRBV11-2
len: 15
abundance: -
d_gene: -
CDR3nt: TGTGCCAGCAGCCCCTCAGGAAGGCCCCAAGATTCGGTGTTTTTT
CDR3aa: CASSPSGRPQDSVFF

j_gene: TRBJ2-3
v_gene: TRBV11-2
len: 16
abundance: once
d_gene: TRBD2
CDR3nt: TGTGCCAGCAGCTTAGTGAGGCGGGCGGGAGCAGATACGCAGTATTTT
CDR3aa: CASSLVRRAGADTQYF

j_gene: TRBJ2-1
v_gene: TRBV6-5
len: 14
abundance: -
d_gene: TRBD2
CDR3nt: TGTGCCAGCAGTAGCGGGGGGCGATACAATGAGCAGTTCTTC
CDR3aa: CASSSGGRYNEQFF

j_gene: TRBJ2-2
v_gene: TRBV4-2
len: 18
abundance: -
d_gene: -
CDR3nt: TGTGCCAGCAGCCAAGATCGAGGATTAATTTCGAACACCGGGGAGCTGTTTTTT
CDR3aa: CASSQDRGLISNTGELFF